One and the same sample provided the 3 T cell receptor beta chains below, sequenced in a study of cytomegalovirus exposure and HLA in healthy donors. This PCR relied on a set of 60 Vbeta primers and 13 Jbeta primers. Assay used: immunoSEQ multiplex PCR; TCRdb lists only in-frame clones, some missing. Seen here are 150,000 to 200,000 clones, just over 75% observed once, and the top ten hold less than 1.5%. Sequencing used PBMCs. The receptors were sampled from a woman aged 30 to 39 in good health and CMV-seropositive.

The CDR3 spells CASSFSSNTEAFF. The CDR3 bases are TGCGCCAGCAGCTTTTCATCGAACACTGAAGCTTTCTTT. V and J are TRBV5-1 and TRBJ1-1; D is ambiguous. This CDR3 is built from 13 residues. The germline V gene has CDR1 SGHRS and CDR2 YFSETQ. The germline V and J ends were trimmed by 2 bases and 1 base, with 6 bases remaining between them.

This clone was seen only once. The rearrangement links TRBV23-1 to TRBJ2-5; D not resolved. TRBV23-1 counts as an open reading frame of uncertain function. The CDR3 runs to 15 residues. V was trimmed by 8 bases and J by 2 bases, leaving 18 bases between them. The CDR3 here is CASPPYGSQQETQYF. As DNA, the CDR3 is TGCGCCAGCCCACCTTATGGCAGTCAACAAGAGACCCAGTACTTC.

J is TRBJ1-4 and V is TRBV15, with TRBD1 identical over 8 bases. CDR1 and CDR2 from the germline V gene are LNHNV and YYDKDF (reference sequence). V gave up 6 bases and J gave up 7 bases; unmatched junction bases: 7. The CDR3 has 14 residues. CDR3 in amino acids: CATSQRTGTEKLFF. CDR3 DNA sequence: TGTGCCACCAGTCAGCGGACAGGGACTGAAAAACTGTTTTTT.